The 18 T cell receptor beta chains listed next were all sequenced from one sample in a study of blood T cell repertoires in COVID-19. The data were produced by immunoSEQ multiplex PCR, yet TCRdb's version contains in-frame clones alone and is incomplete. The sample contains approximately 200,000 clones, approximately 85% of which appear only once. The sequenced sample was peripheral blood. The receptor set was obtained from a man between 60 and 75 years old with acute or convalescent COVID-19.

The rearrangement links TRBV4-2 to TRBJ2-3; 7 bases map to TRBD1. The CDR3 is 14 amino acids. V was pared by 6 bases and J by 0 bases, with 3 bases of the junction left unmatched. Germline CDR1 and CDR2: LGHNA and YNFKEQ. CDR3 residues: CASRGGFSTDTQYF. The CDR3 DNA reads as TGTGCCAGCAGAGGGGGCTTCAGCACAGATACGCAGTATTTT.

The chain links TRBV2 to TRBJ2-1, with TRBD2 matching 12 bases. The CDR3 loop spans 14 amino acids. V shed 6 bases, J shed 6 bases, and the junction held 3 bases outside the gene matches. Germline V gene sequence: CDR1 SNHLY, CDR2 FYNNEI. The DNA for the CDR3 is TGTGCCAGCAGACCGGGACTAGCGGGCAATGAGCAGTTCTTC. Amino acid sequence: CASRPGLAGNEQFF.

V and J are TRBV2 and TRBJ2-7; D not resolved. The CDR3 extends over 12 amino acids. With 5 bases removed from V and 0 bases from J, the gap between germline ends came to 5 bases. In germline, CDR1 is SNHLY, CDR2 FYNNEI. The CDR3: CASSLLSYEQYF. CDR3 bases: TGTGCCAGCAGTCTACTCTCCTACGAGCAGTACTTC.

V usage is TRBV28 and J usage is TRBJ1-2; no clear D. Trimming pared 6 bases from V and 5 bases from J, leaving 13 bases between. The germline V gene has CDR1 MDHEN and CDR2 SYDVKM. The CDR3 consists of 13 residues. In nucleotides, the CDR3 is TGTGCCAGCAGACCCACCGAGGTTTATGGCTACACCTTC. It codes for CASRPTEVYGYTF.

This sequence joins TRBV5-6 and TRBJ2-7; D is possibly TRBD2 (5 bases). The CDR3 runs 15 residues. Per germline, CDR1 SGHDT and CDR2 YYEEEE. V was pared by 2 bases and J by 7 bases, with 19 bases between. The CDR3 DNA follows: TGTGCCAGCAGCTTAAGAGGGCAACTCCGGCGGGAGCAGTACTTC. Its protein is CASSLRGQLRREQYF.

This clone has only a few counts. This chain links TRBV27 with TRBJ1-5; D remains unclear. The CDR3 consists of 14 residues. V was clipped by 6 bases and J by 0 bases, with 9 bases between them. Germline CDR1 is MNHEY and CDR2 is SMNVEV (reference sequence). In nucleotides, the CDR3 is TGTGCCAGCAGCTCCCGCTATAGCAATCAGCCCCAGCATTTT. It translates to CASSSRYSNQPQHF.

V is TRBV9 and J is TRBJ2-7; 9 bases map to TRBD2. The CDR3 contains 15 residues. Germline loops: CDR1 SGDLS, CDR2 YYNGEE. The V segment lost 1 base and the J segment 4 bases; nucleotides outside the gene matches: 6. In DNA, the CDR3 is TGTGCCAGCAGCGTACAGGCGGGAGGGCCGTACGAGCAGTACTTC. Translated: CASSVQAGGPYEQYF. Supplemented by reference TRBV9 and TRBJ2-7, the full variable domain reads DSGVTQTPKHLITATGQRVTLRCSPRSGDLSVYWYQQSLDQGLQFLIQYYNGEERAKGNILERFSAQQFPDLHSELNLSSLELGDSALYFCASSVQAGGPYEQYFGPGTRLTVT.

The rearrangement joins TRBV2 to TRBJ2-3; D uncertain. Germline assignment: CDR1 SNHLY and CDR2 FYNNEI. V was trimmed by 1 base and J by 2 bases, leaving 7 bases between them. This CDR3 contains 14 residues. The CDR3 DNA sequence: TGTGCCAGCAGTGAAGGAGTCCTCACAGATACGCAGTATTTT. Its protein is CASSEGVLTDTQYF.

The chain joins TRBV19 to TRBJ2-1; 9 positions agree with TRBD1. CDR3 length equals 17 residues. CDR1 is LNHDA and CDR2 is SQIVND in the germline V gene (reference sequence). J gave up 7 bases and V 6 bases, and 16 bases lay outside the gene matches. CDR3 sequence: CASRKEATGGRGNEQFF. CDR3 DNA: TGTGCCAGTAGGAAAGAGGCTACAGGGGGCAGAGGGAATGAGCAGTTCTTC.

The chain joins TRBV5-5 to TRBJ1-4; 7 bases are shared with TRBD1. J was trimmed by 8 bases and V by 4 bases; bases with no gene match: 8. This CDR3 has 14 residues. CDR1 is SGHKS, CDR2 YYEKEE, per germline (reference sequence). CDR3 nucleotide sequence: TGTGCCAGCAGCCCAACCGGGACAGTCGAAAAACTGTTTTTT. Its translation is CASSPTGTVEKLFF.

This rearrangement joins TRBV19 to TRBJ2-7; TRBD1 aligns across 8 bases. CDR3 length: 13 amino acids. V shed 6 bases, J shed 2 bases, and the junction held 3 bases outside the gene matches. The V gene's germline CDR1 is LNHDA and CDR2 SQIVND (reference sequence). In DNA, the CDR3 is TGTGCCAGTAGCCTGACAGGGGCCTACGAGCAGTACTTC. This codes for CASSLTGAYEQYF.

The rearrangement links TRBV7-9 to TRBJ1-5, with TRBD1 identical over 7 bases. The CDR3 loop spans 15 amino acids. J lost 5 bases, V lost 5 bases, and 9 bases had no gene match. Germline V lookup: CDR1 SEHNR, CDR2 FQNEAQ (reference sequence). This CDR3 is CASSTTGYGHQPQHF. The CDR3 coding sequence is TGTGCCAGCAGCACGACAGGGTATGGTCATCAGCCCCAGCATTTT.

The V call is TRBV6-6, the J call TRBJ1-5; D might be TRBD1 (5 bases). The CDR3 is 14 amino acids. V lost 6 bases, J lost 0 bases, and 9 bases lay in between. Per the germline V gene, CDR1 is MNHNY and CDR2 is SVGAGI (reference sequence). For the CDR3, the DNA is TGTGCCAGCAGGCAGGGAAATAGCAATCAGCCCCAGCATTTT. Its protein is CASRQGNSNQPQHF.

V and J are TRBV4-2 and TRBJ1-5; D unclear. The germline V gene has CDR1 LGHNA and CDR2 YNFKEQ. This CDR3 has 14 amino acids. Trimming cost V 0 bases and J 1 base, with 4 bases left between them. CDR3 amino acids: CASSQDESNQPQHF. The CDR3 bases are TGTGCCAGCAGCCAAGATGAGAGCAATCAGCCCCAGCATTTT.

The rearrangement links TRBV27 to TRBJ2-5; TRBD1 might be the D (6 bases). Trimming left V 4 bases short and J 2 bases short, with 17 bases between. Per the germline V gene, CDR1 is MNHEY and CDR2 is SMNVEV (reference sequence). The CDR3 totals 16 residues. The CDR3 nucleotides read TGTGCCAGCAGTTCCCTAGAGGGGGTGACTCAAGAGACCCAGTACTTC. This codes for CASSSLEGVTQETQYF.

The chain links TRBV7-2 to TRBJ2-2; D is possibly TRBD2 (6 bases). Looked up from germline, CDR1 is SGHTA and CDR2 is FQGNSA. The CDR3 covers 15 residues. Trimming stripped 7 bases from V and 5 bases from J, with 17 bases between. This CDR3 is CASTPSSGRTGELFF. The CDR3 region has the DNA TGTGCCAGCACCCCAAGTTCGGGGAGGACCGGGGAGCTGTTTTTT.

The chain employs TRBV3-1 (or the pseudogene TRBV3-2) and TRBJ2-7, with D uncertain. The CDR3 runs 14 residues. Trimming left V 1 base short and J 6 bases short, with 13 bases between. CDR1 and CDR2 (germline): LGHDT, YNNKEL (reference sequence). The CDR3 here is CASSQGKGRVEQYF. As DNA, the CDR3 is TGTGCCAGCAGCCAAGGGAAAGGCCGGGTCGAGCAGTACTTC.

About this clone: Other DNA sequences in the same sample also yield this CDR3. The rearrangement joins TRBV7-9 to TRBJ1-6; D remains unclear. This CDR3 is built from 14 residues. Looked up from germline, CDR1 is SEHNR and CDR2 is FQNEAQ (reference sequence). The V gene lost 1 base and the J gene lost 5 bases, with 6 bases spanning the gap. The CDR3 DNA follows: TGTGCCAGCAGCTTAGGTACAGATAATTCACCCCTCCACTTT. Amino acids: CASSLGTDNSPLHF.